This T cell receptor beta chain was observed in a study of T cells in Graves' hyperthyroidism and ophthalmopathy. This CDR3 spans 16 amino acids. J lost 3 bases, V lost 3 bases, and 9 bases had no gene match. Researchers amplified the TCR beta CDR3 regions from RNA transcripts. The study used the HTBI primer set for a first-round RT-PCR of the TCR CDR3. TCRdb re-called the multiplex PCR reads with MiXCR, one entry per CDR3 protein. Seen here are approximately 360,000 distinct CDR3 sequences, around 25% observed once, and the top ten hold more than 60%. The sample holds many counts of this clonotype. Sequenced: blood. The chain uses TRBV12-3 or TRBV12-4 and TRBJ2-3; 7 nucleotides match TRBD1. This clonotype originated in a man aged 50-59 years with Graves' hyperthyroidism. DNA for the CDR3: TGTGCCAGCAGTTTCTTTGGGGCAGGGGGAACAGATACGCAGTATTTT. Its translation: CASSFFGAGGTDTQYF.